This T cell receptor beta chain was obtained from a study of T cell clonotyping in hematopoietic cell transplantation. Libraries were prepared by immunoSEQ multiplex PCR; TCRdb keeps only in-frame clonotypes and omits some of them. The table lists some 7,800 clones, approximately 90% of them singletons. The sample's time point: recipient sample about 28 days before transplant, after cytoreduction. The sequences come from peripheral blood mononuclear cells, collected before stem cell transplant. This sequence originates from a man in his sixties with acute myeloid leukemia. Some clones in this sample may be carry-over from other donors' samples.

CDR3 loop: CASSQEASAGRVYTF. The CDR3 coding sequence is TGCGCCAGCAGCCAAGAGGCCAGCGCTGGAAGGGTCTACACCTTC. The chain uses TRBV4-1 and TRBJ1-2; D gene unclear. V dropped 0 bases and J dropped 10 bases, with 18 bases sitting between them. The germline CDR1 and CDR2 sequences are MGHRA and YSYEKL. The CDR3 is 15 amino acids.